This T cell receptor (beta chain) emerged from a study of identical twins. Study-level results: Reduced insertions were recorded for abundant cord blood beta clonotypes, with no such pattern in memory repertoires.

Using its own MiXCR run on the 5' RACE reads, TCRdb lists one record per CDR3 protein. The sample records about 530,000 distinct CDR3 sequences, under 25% being singletons. This clonotype has a handful of counts. The antigen is undetermined. With no exceptions, donors were healthy Caucasians. There are 17 residues in the CDR3. V trimming: 6 bases; J trimming: 2 bases; junction bases outside the gene matches: 8. This same sample was also part of a study on yellow fever vaccine responses in identical twins.

The V call is TRBV12-3 or TRBV12-4, the J call TRBJ2-2; 11 bases are shared with TRBD2. The sequencing input was CD4+ T cells sorted from blood. The receptor's source is a woman aged 18-29 years in good health. CDR3 amino acids: CASSTLAGEGNTGELFF. The CDR3 DNA follows: TGTGCCAGCAGCACACTAGCGGGAGAAGGTAACACCGGGGAGCTGTTTTTT.